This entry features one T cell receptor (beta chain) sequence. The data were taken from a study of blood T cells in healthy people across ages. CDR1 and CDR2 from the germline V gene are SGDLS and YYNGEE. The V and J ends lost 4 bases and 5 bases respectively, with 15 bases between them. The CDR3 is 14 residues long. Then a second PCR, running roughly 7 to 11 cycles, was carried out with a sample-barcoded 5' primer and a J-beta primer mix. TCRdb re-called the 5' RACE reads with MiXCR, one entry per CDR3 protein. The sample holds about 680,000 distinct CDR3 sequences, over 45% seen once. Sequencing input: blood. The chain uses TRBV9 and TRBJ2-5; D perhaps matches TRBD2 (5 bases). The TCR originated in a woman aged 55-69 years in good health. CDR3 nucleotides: TGTGCCAGCAGCCCTACGGGGTCTGTGGAGACCCAGTACTTC. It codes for CASSPTGSVETQYF.